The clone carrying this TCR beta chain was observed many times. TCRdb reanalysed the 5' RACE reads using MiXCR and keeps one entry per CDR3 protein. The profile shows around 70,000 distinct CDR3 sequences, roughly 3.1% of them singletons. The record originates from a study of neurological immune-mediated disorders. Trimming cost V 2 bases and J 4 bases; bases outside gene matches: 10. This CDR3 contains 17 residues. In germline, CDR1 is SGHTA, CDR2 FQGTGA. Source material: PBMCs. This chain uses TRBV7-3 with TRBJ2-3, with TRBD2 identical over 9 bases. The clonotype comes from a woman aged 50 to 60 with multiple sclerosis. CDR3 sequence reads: CASSLGVSGSSADTQYF. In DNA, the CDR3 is TGTGCCAGCAGCTTAGGGGTTAGCGGGAGCTCTGCAGATACGCAGTATTTT.